The 23 T cell receptor beta chains reported below all come from one sample, sequenced in a study of identical twins. MiXCR was run by TCRdb on the 5' RACE reads, yielding one entry per CDR3 protein. The sample includes more than 650,000 distinct CDR3 sequences, around 6.1% of them seen just once. Sequenced: naive T cells sorted from blood. These receptors were obtained from a man between 18 and 29 years old in good health.

This clonotype was observed many times. The chain carries TRBV3-1 and TRBJ1-1; D gene unclear. Trimming stripped 3 bases from V and 0 bases from J, with 11 bases between. Germline lookup yields CDR1 LGHDT and CDR2 YNNKEL (reference sequence). This CDR3 is 15 amino acids long. CDR3: CASSQSLRMNTEAFF. The CDR3 DNA sequence: TGTGCCAGCAGCCAGTCCCTCCGCATGAACACTGAAGCTTTCTTT.

The rearrangement joins TRBV5-1 to TRBJ2-1; unclear D gene. Germline values: CDR1 SGHRS, CDR2 YFSETQ. Trimming took off 1 base at V and 6 bases at J, with 8 bases between the two ends. The CDR3 is made up of 13 amino acids. CDR3 DNA sequence: TGCGCCAGCAGCTTGACACCGGTCAATGAGCAGTTCTTC. Its translation: CASSLTPVNEQFF.

This clonotype has more than one count but fewer than ten. The chain recombines TRBV3-1 with TRBJ2-1, with D unresolved. Looked up from germline, CDR1 is LGHDT and CDR2 is YNNKEL (reference sequence). Between the trimmed V and J ends, which lost 2 bases and 3 bases, there was a span of 8 bases. The CDR3 sequence is 14 residues long. This chain's CDR3 is CASSQPSLYNEQFF. CDR3 bases: TGTGCCAGCAGCCAACCGTCCCTCTACAATGAGCAGTTCTTC.

The chain recombines TRBV7-9 with TRBJ2-1; D remains unclear. Per the germline V gene, CDR1 is SEHNR and CDR2 is FQNEAQ (reference sequence). The V and J ends lost 0 bases and 9 bases respectively, with 9 bases between them. The CDR3 contains 13 residues. The CDR3 DNA is TGTGCCAGCAGCTTAGCGGCCCGGGCTGAGCAGTTCTTC. This gives the protein CASSLAARAEQFF.

This clonotype turned up a few times. The chain has TRBV7-2 and TRBJ1-6; maybe TRBD1 (5 bases). Germline V gene lookup returns CDR1 SGHTA and CDR2 FQGNSA. Between the trimmed V and J ends, which lost 2 bases and 7 bases, there was a span of 9 bases. The CDR3 is made up of 14 amino acids. CDR3: CASSLQGFNSPLHF. CDR3 DNA sequence: TGTGCCAGCAGCTTACAGGGTTTCAATTCACCCCTCCACTTT.

This clonotype has only a few counts. The chain carries TRBV19 and TRBJ2-2, with 7 bases lining up with TRBD1. The CDR3 runs to 15 residues. Germline V gene lookup returns CDR1 LNHDA and CDR2 SQIVND (reference sequence). J was trimmed by 5 bases and V by 5 bases; bases with no gene match: 8. The CDR3 region has the DNA TGTGCCAGTAGTTTCCGGGACAGCCTAACCGGGGAGCTGTTTTTT. Amino acids: CASSFRDSLTGELFF.

Points on this clonotype: Given a much more abundant clone one base away, this may be a read error. The chain employs TRBV12-3 or TRBV12-4 and TRBJ2-1; tentatively, D is TRBD2 (5 bases). CDR3 length: 14 residues. V was shortened by 3 bases and J by 7 bases, with 13 bases between the two germline ends. CDR3 region: CASSFQRQMNEQFF. CDR3 in DNA: TGTGCCAGCAGTTTCCAGCGGCAGATGAATGAGCAGTTCTTC.

This clonotype was seen ten or more times. The chain uses TRBV10-3 and TRBJ1-2; maybe TRBD1 (6 bases). Looked up from germline, CDR1 is ENHRY and CDR2 is SYGVKD. The V gene lost 6 bases and the J gene lost 8 bases, with 19 bases spanning the gap. The CDR3 runs 14 residues. CDR3 residues: CAIREGGPLIGYTF. The CDR3, as DNA: TGTGCCATCAGGGAAGGGGGGCCCTTGATCGGCTACACCTTC.

This clonotype was seen at least ten times. The chain combines TRBV28 with TRBJ2-1; 7 nucleotides match TRBD2. The germline V gene encodes CDR1 MDHEN and CDR2 SYDVKM. The junction had 6 bases not matched to a gene; V was cut back by 10 bases and J by 0 bases. The CDR3 consists of 14 residues. CDR3 bases: TGTGCCACCGTTGAGCGGGGCTCCTACAATGAGCAGTTCTTC. It encodes CATVERGSYNEQFF.

This clonotype was counted at least ten times. The genes are TRBV12-3 or TRBV12-4 and TRBJ1-5; D is perhaps TRBD1 (5 bases). V gave up 5 bases and J gave up 5 bases, with 13 bases separating them. This CDR3 spans 14 amino acids. The CDR3 sequence is CASSLRVPYQPQHF. CDR3 coding DNA: TGTGCCAGCAGTCTCAGGGTTCCGTATCAGCCCCAGCATTTT.

In its sample, this clonotype was seen a few times. V is TRBV9 and J is TRBJ2-7, with a weak D call TRBD2 (6 bases). Germline CDR1 and CDR2: SGDLS and YYNGEE. V lost 7 bases, J lost 0 bases, and 23 bases lay in between. CDR3 size: 17 residues. CDR3 nucleotide sequence: TGTGCCAGCGCCCGGGACGCGGGACCCTTAAGCTCCTACGAGCAGTACTTC. The encoded protein is CASARDAGPLSSYEQYF.

This clonotype was found once. The V call is TRBV5-1, the J call TRBJ2-7; a weak D match, TRBD2 (6 bases). Germline loops: CDR1 SGHRS, CDR2 YFSETQ. The germline V and J ends were trimmed by 4 bases and 4 bases, with 12 bases remaining between them. This CDR3 has 13 amino acids. CDR3 DNA: TGCGCCAGCAGCATATATAGCGGTTACGAGCAGTACTTC. This codes for CASSIYSGYEQYF.

In its sample, this clonotype was seen many times. The gene calls are TRBV20-1 and TRBJ2-7; 11 bases line up with TRBD2. The CDR3 extends over 14 amino acids. The V segment lost 6 bases and the J segment 2 bases; nucleotides outside the gene matches: 6. Germline-derived CDR1 and CDR2 are DFQATT and SNEGSKA (reference sequence). For the CDR3, the DNA is TGCAGTGCGACTAGCGGGACGATTCCCTACGAGCAGTACGTC. The encoded protein is CSATSGTIPYEQYV.

The rearrangement uses TRBV30 and TRBJ1-5, with TRBD1 matching over 8 bases. CDR1 GTSNPN and CDR2 SVGIG come from the germline V gene (reference sequence). The length of the CDR3 is 14 residues. J lost 0 bases, V lost 6 bases, and 4 bases had no gene match. The CDR3 spells CACSGQGSNQPQHF. The CDR3 DNA reads TGTGCCTGTTCCGGACAGGGTAGCAATCAGCCCCAGCATTTT.

At least ten counts were recorded for this clonotype. The V call is TRBV29-1, the J call TRBJ2-1; 9 positions match TRBD2. With 3 bases clipped from V and 9 bases from J, the junction kept 9 bases outside the gene matches. The CDR3 loop spans 14 amino acids. Germline loops: CDR1 SQVTM, CDR2 ANQGSEA. The CDR3 reads CSVDLAGLMLEQFF. The CDR3 DNA is TGCAGCGTTGACCTAGCGGGACTGATGCTTGAGCAGTTCTTC.

Only a few counts were recorded for this clonotype. The chain joins TRBV28 to TRBJ2-1, with TRBD2 identical over 7 bases. Trimming removed 7 bases from V and 10 bases from J; junction bases left unmatched: 10. The CDR3 spans 13 residues. Germline loops: CDR1 MDHEN, CDR2 SYDVKM. The DNA of the CDR3 is TGTGCCAGCACCTCCCGGGACTACTTCGAGCAGTTCTTC. Its translation: CASTSRDYFEQFF.

This clonotype showed up many times. V and J are TRBV5-6 and TRBJ2-5, with TRBD2 as a possible D gene (6 bases). The CDR3 spans 15 residues. V shed 8 bases and J shed 1 base, with 18 bases lying between them. Germline V lookup: CDR1 SGHDT, CDR2 YYEEEE. The chain's CDR3 is CASRALGRGQETQYF. The CDR3 bases are TGTGCCAGTAGGGCCCTCGGGAGAGGCCAAGAGACCCAGTACTTC.

Concerning this clonotype itself: One end of the junction fails to match germline, which may point to a read error. This chain connects TRBV7-2 to TRBJ1-5; 8 bases line up with TRBD1. Germline assignment: CDR1 SGHTA and CDR2 FQGNSA. This CDR3 is 15 amino acids long. CDR3 loop: CASSPGQGSDQPQHF. CDR3 bases: TGTGCCAGCAGCCCTGGACAGGGTAGCGATCAGCCCCAGCATTTT.

This clonotype was seen at least ten times. The V gene is TRBV11-3, the J gene TRBJ2-3; no clear D. V dropped 1 base and J dropped 2 bases, with 4 bases sitting between them. The CDR3 spans 13 residues. Germline assignment: CDR1 SGHNT and CDR2 YENEEA. CDR3 in amino acids: CASSLVYTDTQYF. As DNA, the CDR3 is TGTGCCAGCAGCTTAGTTTACACAGATACGCAGTATTTT. Full variable domain (outside the CDR3, taken from reference TRBV11-3 and TRBJ2-3): EAGVVQSPRYKIIEKKQPVAFWCNPISGHNTLYWYLQNLGQGPELLIRYENEEAVDDSQLPKDRFSAERLKGVDSTLKIQPAELGDSAVYLCASSLVYTDTQYFGPGTRLTVL.

This clonotype showed up many times. The J gene is TRBJ2-1, the V gene TRBV7-7, with 12 positions matching TRBD2. CDR1 and CDR2 from the germline V gene are SSHAT and FNYEAQ (reference sequence). This CDR3 has 16 amino acids. V was pared by 4 bases and J by 4 bases, with 5 bases of the junction left unmatched. This CDR3 reads CASSSLAGGIYNEQFF. CDR3 sequence (DNA): TGTGCCAGCAGCTCCCTAGCGGGAGGGATTTACAATGAGCAGTTCTTC.

This clonotype occurred a few times. The rearrangement uses TRBV18 and TRBJ2-5; D is unclear. CDR1 KGHSH and CDR2 LQKENI come from the germline V gene. This CDR3 region has 11 residues. The V end was cut by 3 bases, the J end by 10 bases, with 9 bases between. In nucleotides, the CDR3 is TGTGCCAGCTCACCGGGATTGGGCCAGTACTTC. As protein: CASSPGLGQYF.

The sample holds many counts of this clonotype. The gene calls are TRBV12-3 or TRBV12-4 and TRBJ2-3; 9 positions agree with TRBD2. The CDR3 totals 12 residues. V shed 5 bases and J 14 bases; nucleotides not matched to a gene: 8. CDR3 sequence: CASSGGGTSLYF. CDR3 sequence (DNA): TGTGCCAGCAGTGGAGGGGGGACTAGCTTGTATTTT.

In its sample, this clonotype was seen many times. The chain has TRBV12-3 or TRBV12-4 and TRBJ2-1; TRBD2 matches 15 bases. The CDR3 sequence is 16 residues long. Trimming cost V 5 bases and J 6 bases; bases outside gene matches: 5. The CDR3 here is CASSPRGLAGGNEQFF. As DNA, the CDR3 is TGTGCCAGCAGTCCAAGGGGACTAGCGGGAGGCAATGAGCAGTTCTTC.